The rows below give T cell receptor beta chains drawn from one sample of a study of blood T cell repertoires in COVID-19. Clones were sequenced by immunoSEQ multiplex PCR, and TCRdb holds only the in-frame ones, with some missing. The sample records more than 300,000 clones, about 83% being singletons. The sample was peripheral blood. The receptors derive from a woman in her fifties or sixties with acute or convalescent COVID-19. CDR3s include the opening cysteine and the closing phenylalanine or tryptophan. Each record gives: J gene, V gene, clone size, D gene, CDR3 protein, CDR3 DNA. The D gene is left open where the match is weak. Size values are once, few and many counts, or a class for expanded clones, and some rows have none.

j_gene: TRBJ2-7; v_gene: TRBV9; abundance: .; d_gene: TRBD1; CDR3aa: CASSARRDSDYEQYF; CDR3nt: TGTGCCAGCAGCGCCCGCCGGGACAGTGACTACGAGCAGTACTTC
j_gene: TRBJ2-5; v_gene: TRBV7-2; abundance: .; d_gene: TRBD1; CDR3aa: CASSLATGIAETQYF; CDR3nt: TGTGCCAGCAGCTTAGCGACAGGGATCGCAGAGACCCAGTACTTC
j_gene: TRBJ1-1; v_gene: TRBV7-9; abundance: few; d_gene: TRBD1; CDR3aa: CASRGQSMNTEAFF; CDR3nt: TGTGCCAGCAGGGGACAGAGCATGAACACTGAAGCTTTCTTT
j_gene: TRBJ1-2; v_gene: TRBV5-1; abundance: .; d_gene: TRBD1; CDR3aa: CASSRGQGTTVGYTF; CDR3nt: TGCGCCAGCAGCAGAGGACAGGGTACAACTGTGGGCTACACCTTC
j_gene: TRBJ2-3; v_gene: TRBV4-1; abundance: .; d_gene: .; CDR3aa: CASSQEGHRRTDTQYF; CDR3nt: TGCGCCAGCAGCCAAGAAGGGCACAGGCGCACAGATACGCAGTATTTT
j_gene: TRBJ2-1; v_gene: TRBV18; abundance: few; d_gene: .; CDR3aa: CASSHPFGTEHNEQFF; CDR3nt: TGTGCCAGCTCACACCCCTTCGGGACTGAGCACAATGAGCAGTTCTTC
j_gene: TRBJ1-2; v_gene: TRBV9; abundance: .; d_gene: TRBD1; CDR3aa: CASSVRTGGNYGYTF; CDR3nt: TGTGCCAGCAGCGTCAGGACAGGCGGGAACTATGGCTACACCTTC
j_gene: TRBJ2-5; v_gene: TRBV3-1/TRBV3-2; abundance: .; d_gene: TRBD2; CDR3aa: CASSSRLGGAGGRETQYF; CDR3nt: TGTGCCAGCAGCTCCAGATTAGGCGGGGCGGGGGGGCGAGAGACCCAGTACTTC
j_gene: TRBJ1-3; v_gene: TRBV7-9; abundance: .; d_gene: TRBD1; CDR3aa: CASSLGQAADTIYF; CDR3nt: TGTGCCAGCAGCTTGGGACAGGCCGCGGACACCATATATTTT
j_gene: TRBJ2-5; v_gene: TRBV5-6; abundance: once; d_gene: TRBD1; CDR3aa: CASSLIPAGGGETQYF; CDR3nt: TGTGCCAGCAGCTTGATACCGGCAGGGGGTGGGGAGACCCAGTACTTC
j_gene: TRBJ2-5; v_gene: TRBV7-2; abundance: once; d_gene: TRBD2; CDR3aa: CASSSGLAGVETQYF; CDR3nt: TGTGCCAGCAGCTCCGGACTAGCGGGAGTTGAGACCCAGTACTTC
j_gene: TRBJ1-2; v_gene: TRBV7-2; abundance: .; d_gene: TRBD1; CDR3aa: CASSPFETGYVGYTF; CDR3nt: TGTGCCAGCAGCCCATTTGAGACAGGGTACGTCGGCTACACCTTC
j_gene: TRBJ2-1; v_gene: TRBV5-1; abundance: .; d_gene: .; CDR3aa: CASSLDRVSYNEQFF; CDR3nt: TGCGCCAGCAGCTTGGACAGGGTCTCCTACAATGAGCAGTTCTTC
j_gene: TRBJ1-3; v_gene: TRBV4-2; abundance: .; d_gene: .; CDR3aa: CASSQEHGGNTIYF; CDR3nt: TGTGCCAGCAGCCAAGAGCACGGGGGAAACACCATATATTTT
j_gene: TRBJ2-4; v_gene: TRBV3-1/TRBV3-2; abundance: .; d_gene: .; CDR3aa: CASSHSAARGIQYF; CDR3nt: TGTGCCAGCAGCCACTCGGCAGCCCGAGGCATTCAGTACTTC
j_gene: TRBJ2-2; v_gene: TRBV6-5; abundance: once; d_gene: .; CDR3aa: CASSYQVSNTGELFF; CDR3nt: TGTGCCAGCAGTTACCAGGTCTCGAACACCGGGGAGCTGTTTTTT
j_gene: TRBJ1-1; v_gene: TRBV5-1; abundance: .; d_gene: .; CDR3aa: CASTLAGTEAFF; CDR3nt: TGCGCCAGCACACTCGCGGGCACTGAAGCTTTCTTT
j_gene: TRBJ2-5; v_gene: TRBV15; abundance: once; d_gene: .; CDR3aa: CATSSRDWETQYF; CDR3nt: TGTGCCACCAGCAGCCGGGACTGGGAGACCCAGTACTTC
j_gene: TRBJ1-1; v_gene: TRBV9; abundance: .; d_gene: .; CDR3aa: CASSRRNTEAFF; CDR3nt: TGTGCCAGCAGTCGCAGGAACACTGAAGCTTTCTTT
j_gene: TRBJ2-1; v_gene: TRBV9; abundance: few; d_gene: .; CDR3aa: CASSRDGGNNEQFF; CDR3nt: TGTGCCAGCAGCAGAGATGGCGGAAACAATGAGCAGTTCTTC